This section outlines one T cell receptor (beta chain) sequence together with its context. No cognate antigen has been identified for it. Given the absence of the conserved phenylalanine or tryptophan at the CDR3 end, a read error is likely. The data stem from a study of molecular identifiers for immune sequencing clone quantification (dated by TCRdb to the late 2010s). With respect to the entire study: For a replicate experiment, RNA from around 18,000 or 91,000 naive CD8 T cells was divided into five aliquots, and four of the five aliquots were sequenced. This methods study benchmarked molecular-identifier clustering-based TCR repertoire sequencing (MIDCIRS) and TCR RNA copy counting, using CD8 T cells to do so. General study outcomes and caveats: Approximately 3 recovered TCR RNA copies per cell were obtained by modeling, versus around 10 by digital PCR, implying a capture efficiency of 25% to 35%. A single cell's worth of spiked-in Jurkat TCR RNA was reported detectable even among some 920,000 naive CD8 T cells. Highly expanded clone sizes could be underestimated because identical TCR molecules may share a barcode. Spiked-in Jurkat TCR RNA (roughly 10 copies' worth), which is not part of the donor repertoire, was contained in the naive libraries. In CMV-specific effector cells, clones with more than 20 RNA copies accounted for over 99% of molecules, whereas in naive cells such clones accounted for under 1%. When barcode sub-clustering was left out, chimeric consensus sequences inflated TCR diversity, with chimeras reaching as high as 47%.

The CDR3 is 9 amino acids in total, end residues counted. Solely the CDR3 DNA is kept, with 27 bases framed from the first base. CDR1 and CDR2 (MNHNS, SASEGT) derive from the germline V gene. Relative to germline, V is 8 bases shorter and J is 10 bases shorter, with 7 bases between their ends. Libraries of naive CD8 T cells were built from anywhere between about 20,000 and 1,000,000 sorted cells, with 10%, 30% or 50% of the purified RNA used. Naive CD8 T cells, defined as CD8+CD4-CCR7+CD45RA+, were FACS-sorted into RLT Plus buffer on a BD FACSAria II. Detection sensitivity was tested by spiking Jurkat RNA equal to fewer than twelve TCR copies' worth into samples containing roughly 19,000-1,100,000 naive CD8 T cells. CD8 T cells were enriched with RosetteSep CD8+ T Cell Enrichment Cocktail and Ficoll-Paque, followed by ACK red cell lysis. Receptors were amplified or captured by PCR. Instrument used: NextSeq 500. Bulk TCR libraries were made following a previously described method, with the TCR primers given in Table S5. Purification of total RNA was performed with the Qiagen AllPrep DNA/RNA kit. Before analysis, reads from multiple sequencing runs of the same library were pooled. From the authors' description of their analysis: Reads were retained only if their TCR constant sequence matched exactly, and those retained reads were trimmed to 150 nt and grouped according to their 12-nt molecular barcodes. Within each barcode group, reads were sub-clustered at a 15% Levenshtein threshold, and quality-weighted consensus sequences were built per RNA molecule. Non-functional sequences were filtered out, along with any lower-count sequence sitting one edit away from another sequence. On the basis of fitting two negative binomial distributions, barcode sub-clusters with fewer than 20% of the maximum read count were discarded. TCRdb reanalyzed the raw reads on its own, using fastp at Q25 for trimming and MiXCR for clone calling, and kept in-frame beta chains. One record per CDR3 amino acid sequence lists the most common genes and DNA. For this entry, the V and J calls and clone size follow TCRdb and not the study's own pipeline. This sample comprises roughly 100,000 distinct CDR3 sequences, about 35% of them detected only once. The ten largest clones take up about 9.1% of the sample.

The specimen sequenced was naive CD8+ T cells from blood, with Jurkat cell RNA spiked in. The cell subset or site label of this sample denotes: FACS-sorted CD8+CD4-CCR7+CD45RA+ naive T cells. Rearrangement joined TRBV6-1 to TRBJ2-3, with the D segment identity uncertain. The clonotype was recovered from a human donor in good health. Some libraries in this study had Jurkat cell RNA spiked in. The CDR3 region: CASGTAQYI. The bases are TGTGCCAGCGGCACGGCGCAGTATATT.